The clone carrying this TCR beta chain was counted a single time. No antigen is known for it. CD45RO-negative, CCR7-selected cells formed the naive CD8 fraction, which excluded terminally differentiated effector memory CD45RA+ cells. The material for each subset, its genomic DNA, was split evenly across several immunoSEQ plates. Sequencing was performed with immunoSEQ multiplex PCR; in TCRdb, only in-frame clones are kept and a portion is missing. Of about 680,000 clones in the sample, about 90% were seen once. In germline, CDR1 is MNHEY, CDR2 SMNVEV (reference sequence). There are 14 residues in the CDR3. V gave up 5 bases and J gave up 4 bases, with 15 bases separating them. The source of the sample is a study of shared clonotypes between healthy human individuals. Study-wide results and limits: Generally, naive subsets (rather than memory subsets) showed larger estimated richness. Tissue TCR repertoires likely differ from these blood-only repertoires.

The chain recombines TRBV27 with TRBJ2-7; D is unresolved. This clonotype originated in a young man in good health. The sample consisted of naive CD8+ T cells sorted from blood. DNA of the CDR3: TGTGCCAGCAGTCTCCGACGGGCCGGTTACGAGCAGTACTTC. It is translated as CASSLRRAGYEQYF.